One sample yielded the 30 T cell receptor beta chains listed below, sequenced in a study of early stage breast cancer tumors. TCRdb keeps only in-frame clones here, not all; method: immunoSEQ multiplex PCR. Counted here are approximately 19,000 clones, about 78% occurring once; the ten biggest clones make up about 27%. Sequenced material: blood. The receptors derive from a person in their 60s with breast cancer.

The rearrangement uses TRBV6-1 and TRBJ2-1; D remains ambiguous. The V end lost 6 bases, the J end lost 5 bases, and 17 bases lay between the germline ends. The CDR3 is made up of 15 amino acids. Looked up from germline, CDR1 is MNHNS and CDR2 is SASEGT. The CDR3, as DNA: TGTGCCAGCAGCTCTGAGGCAGGCAGAAACAATGAGCAGTTCTTC. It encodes CASSSEAGRNNEQFF.

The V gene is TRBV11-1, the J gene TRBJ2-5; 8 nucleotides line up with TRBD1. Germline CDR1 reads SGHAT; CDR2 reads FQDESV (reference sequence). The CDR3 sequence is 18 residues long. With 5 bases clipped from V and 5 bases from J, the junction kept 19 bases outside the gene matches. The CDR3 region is CASSGSGQGKARSETQYF. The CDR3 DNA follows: TGTGCCAGCAGCGGATCCGGACAGGGTAAGGCCCGATCGGAGACCCAGTACTTC.

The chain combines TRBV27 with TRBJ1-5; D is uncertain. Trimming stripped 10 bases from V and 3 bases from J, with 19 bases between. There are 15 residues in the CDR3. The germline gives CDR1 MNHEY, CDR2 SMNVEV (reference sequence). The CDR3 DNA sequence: TGTGCCACCGATTCCGCTGAGTCTTTCAATCAGCCCCAGCATTTT. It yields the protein CATDSAESFNQPQHF.

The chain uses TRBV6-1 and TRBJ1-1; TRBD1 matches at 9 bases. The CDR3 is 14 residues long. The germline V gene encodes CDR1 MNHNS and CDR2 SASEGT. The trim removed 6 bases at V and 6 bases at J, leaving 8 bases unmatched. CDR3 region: CASRETGGRSEAFF. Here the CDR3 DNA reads TGTGCCAGCAGAGAAACAGGGGGCAGATCTGAAGCTTTCTTT.

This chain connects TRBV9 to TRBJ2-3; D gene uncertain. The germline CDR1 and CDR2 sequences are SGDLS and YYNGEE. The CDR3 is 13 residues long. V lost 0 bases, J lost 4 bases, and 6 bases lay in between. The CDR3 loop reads CASSVGRSDTQYF. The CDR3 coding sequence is TGTGCCAGCAGCGTAGGGCGATCAGATACGCAGTATTTT.

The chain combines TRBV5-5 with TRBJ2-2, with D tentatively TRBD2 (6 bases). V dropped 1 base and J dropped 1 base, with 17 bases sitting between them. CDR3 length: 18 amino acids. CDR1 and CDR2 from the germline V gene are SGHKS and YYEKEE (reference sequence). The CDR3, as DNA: TGTGCCAGCAGCTTGACCCCTCTTTTTAGCGGGAACACCGGGGAGCTGTTTTTT. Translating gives CASSLTPLFSGNTGELFF. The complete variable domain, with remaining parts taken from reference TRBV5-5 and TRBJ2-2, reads DAGVTQSPTHLIKTRGQQVTLRCSPISGHKSVSWYQQVLGQGPQFIFQYYEKEERGRGNFPDRFSARQFPNYSSELNVNALLLGDSALYLCASSLTPLFSGNTGELFFGEGSRLTVL.

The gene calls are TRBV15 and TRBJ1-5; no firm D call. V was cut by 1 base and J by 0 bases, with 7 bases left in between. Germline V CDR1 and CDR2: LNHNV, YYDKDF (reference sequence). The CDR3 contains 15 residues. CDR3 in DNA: TGTGCCACCAGCAGAGTCGACTTTAGCAATCAGCCCCAGCATTTT. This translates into CATSRVDFSNQPQHF.

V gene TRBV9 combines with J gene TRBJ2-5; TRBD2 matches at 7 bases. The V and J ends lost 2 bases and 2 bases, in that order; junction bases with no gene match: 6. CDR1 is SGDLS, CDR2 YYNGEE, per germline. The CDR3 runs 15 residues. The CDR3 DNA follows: TGTGCCAGCAGCGTGGCGGGAGTCGGGCAAGAGACCCAGTACTTC. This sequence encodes CASSVAGVGQETQYF.

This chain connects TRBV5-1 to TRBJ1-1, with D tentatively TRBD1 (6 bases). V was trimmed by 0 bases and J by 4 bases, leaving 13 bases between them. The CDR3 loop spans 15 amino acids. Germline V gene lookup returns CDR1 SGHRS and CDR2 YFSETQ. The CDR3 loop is CASSLGTVGGTEAFF. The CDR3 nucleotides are TGCGCCAGCAGCTTGGGGACAGTCGGTGGCACTGAAGCTTTCTTT.

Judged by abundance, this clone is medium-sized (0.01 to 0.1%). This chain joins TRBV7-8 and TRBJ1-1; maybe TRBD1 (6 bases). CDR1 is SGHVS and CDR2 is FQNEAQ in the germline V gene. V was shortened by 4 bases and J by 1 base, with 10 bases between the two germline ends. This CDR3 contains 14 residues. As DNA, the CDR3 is TGTGCCAGCAGCTCCGACAGGACGAACACTGAAGCTTTCTTT. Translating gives CASSSDRTNTEAFF.

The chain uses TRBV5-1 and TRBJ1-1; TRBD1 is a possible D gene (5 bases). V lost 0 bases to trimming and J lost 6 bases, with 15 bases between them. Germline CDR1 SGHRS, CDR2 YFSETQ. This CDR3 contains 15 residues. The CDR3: CASSLGQPGGAEAFF. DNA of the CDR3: TGCGCCAGCAGCTTGGGACAGCCGGGGGGGGCTGAAGCTTTCTTT.

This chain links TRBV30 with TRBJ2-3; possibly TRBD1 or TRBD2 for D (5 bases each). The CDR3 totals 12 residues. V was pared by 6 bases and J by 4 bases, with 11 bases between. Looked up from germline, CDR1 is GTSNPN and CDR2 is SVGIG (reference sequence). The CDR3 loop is CACHGTSDTQYF. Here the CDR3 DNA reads TGTGCCTGCCACGGGACCTCAGATACGCAGTATTTT.

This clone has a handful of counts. The CDR3 loop reads CASSSRGTGDTGELFF. The CDR3 DNA reads as TGTGCCAGCAGCTCCCGTGGGACAGGGGACACCGGGGAGCTGTTTTTT. The chain combines TRBV7-3 with TRBJ2-2; TRBD1 matches 10 bases. V dropped 4 bases and J dropped 3; count of bases not matched to a gene: 5. Looked up from germline, CDR1 is SGHTA and CDR2 is FQGTGA. The CDR3 is 16 amino acids.

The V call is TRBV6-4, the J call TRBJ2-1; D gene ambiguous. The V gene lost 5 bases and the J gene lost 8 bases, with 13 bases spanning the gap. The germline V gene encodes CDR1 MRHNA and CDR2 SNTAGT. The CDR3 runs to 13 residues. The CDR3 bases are TGTGCCAGCAGTTTCAACGGCGGCTATGAGCAGTTCTTC. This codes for CASSFNGGYEQFF.

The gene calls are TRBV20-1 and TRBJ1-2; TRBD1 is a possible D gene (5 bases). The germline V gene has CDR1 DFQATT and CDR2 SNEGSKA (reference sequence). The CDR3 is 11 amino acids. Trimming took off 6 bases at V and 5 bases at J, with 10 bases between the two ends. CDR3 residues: CSAGTVYGYTF. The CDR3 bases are TGCAGTGCGGGGACGGTTTATGGCTACACCTTC.

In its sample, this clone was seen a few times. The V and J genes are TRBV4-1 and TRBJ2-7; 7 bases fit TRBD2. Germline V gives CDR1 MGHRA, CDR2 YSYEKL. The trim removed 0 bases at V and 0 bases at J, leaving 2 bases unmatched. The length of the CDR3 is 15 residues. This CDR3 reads CASSQDRDYSYEQYF. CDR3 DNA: TGCGCCAGCAGCCAAGACCGGGACTACTCCTACGAGCAGTACTTC.

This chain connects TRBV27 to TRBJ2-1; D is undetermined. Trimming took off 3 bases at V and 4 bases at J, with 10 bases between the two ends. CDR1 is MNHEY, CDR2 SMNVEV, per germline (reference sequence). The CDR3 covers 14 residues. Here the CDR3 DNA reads TGTGCCAGCAGTTTCTCGACGATATACAATGAGCAGTTCTTC. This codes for CASSFSTIYNEQFF.

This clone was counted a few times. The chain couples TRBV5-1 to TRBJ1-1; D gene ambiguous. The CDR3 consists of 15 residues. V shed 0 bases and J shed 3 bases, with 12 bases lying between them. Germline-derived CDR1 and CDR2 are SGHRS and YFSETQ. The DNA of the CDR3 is TGCGCCAGCAGCTTGGTCGGGGTAGAGGACACTGAAGCTTTCTTT. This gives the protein CASSLVGVEDTEAFF.

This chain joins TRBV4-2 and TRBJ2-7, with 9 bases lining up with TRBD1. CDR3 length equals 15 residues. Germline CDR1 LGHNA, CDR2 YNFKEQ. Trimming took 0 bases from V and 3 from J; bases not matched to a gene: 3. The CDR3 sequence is CASSQEGTGFYEQYF. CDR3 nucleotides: TGTGCCAGCAGCCAAGAGGGGACAGGGTTCTACGAGCAGTACTTC.

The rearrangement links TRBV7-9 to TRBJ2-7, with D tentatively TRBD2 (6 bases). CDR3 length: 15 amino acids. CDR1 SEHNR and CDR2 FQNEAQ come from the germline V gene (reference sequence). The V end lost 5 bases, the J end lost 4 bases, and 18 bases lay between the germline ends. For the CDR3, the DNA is TGTGCCAGCAGCCCCGCGGGACCGTCCTTTTACGAGCAGTACTTC. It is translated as CASSPAGPSFYEQYF.

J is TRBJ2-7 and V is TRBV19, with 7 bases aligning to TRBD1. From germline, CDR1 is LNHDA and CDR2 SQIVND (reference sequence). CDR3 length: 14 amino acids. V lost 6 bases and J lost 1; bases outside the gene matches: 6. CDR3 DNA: TGTGCCAGTAGCTTTCCGGGACAGTCCTACGAGCAGTACTTC. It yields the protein CASSFPGQSYEQYF.

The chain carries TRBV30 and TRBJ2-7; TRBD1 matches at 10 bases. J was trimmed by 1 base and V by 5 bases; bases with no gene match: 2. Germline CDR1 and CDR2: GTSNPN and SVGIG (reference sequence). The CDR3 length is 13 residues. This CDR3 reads CAWDRGLSYEQYF. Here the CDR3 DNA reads TGTGCCTGGGACAGGGGGCTGTCCTACGAGCAGTACTTC.

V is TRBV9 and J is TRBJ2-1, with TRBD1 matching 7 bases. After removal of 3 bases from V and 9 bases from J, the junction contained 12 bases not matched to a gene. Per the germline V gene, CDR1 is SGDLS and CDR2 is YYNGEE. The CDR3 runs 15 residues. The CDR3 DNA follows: TGTGCCAGCAGCGAAGGGGTAACAGGGGTGACTGAGCAGTTCTTC. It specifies CASSEGVTGVTEQFF.

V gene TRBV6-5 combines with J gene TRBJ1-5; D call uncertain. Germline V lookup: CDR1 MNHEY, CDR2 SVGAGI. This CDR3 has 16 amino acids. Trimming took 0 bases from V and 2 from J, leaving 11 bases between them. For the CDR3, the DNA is TGTGCCAGCAGTTACTCGTACAACCCGGGCAATCAGCCCCAGCATTTT. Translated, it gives CASSYSYNPGNQPQHF.

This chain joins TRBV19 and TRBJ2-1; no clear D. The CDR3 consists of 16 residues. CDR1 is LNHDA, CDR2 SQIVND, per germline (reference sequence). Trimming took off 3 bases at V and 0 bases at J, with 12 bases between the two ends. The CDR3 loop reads CASSMKPIYSYNEQFF. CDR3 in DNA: TGTGCCAGTAGTATGAAACCAATCTACTCCTACAATGAGCAGTTCTTC.

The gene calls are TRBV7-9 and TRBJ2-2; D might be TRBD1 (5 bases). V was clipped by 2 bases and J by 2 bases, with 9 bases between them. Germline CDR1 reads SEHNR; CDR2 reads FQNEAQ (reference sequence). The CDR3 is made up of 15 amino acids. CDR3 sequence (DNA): TGTGCCAGCAGCTTATGGCAGGGTAACACCGGGGAGCTGTTTTTT. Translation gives CASSLWQGNTGELFF.

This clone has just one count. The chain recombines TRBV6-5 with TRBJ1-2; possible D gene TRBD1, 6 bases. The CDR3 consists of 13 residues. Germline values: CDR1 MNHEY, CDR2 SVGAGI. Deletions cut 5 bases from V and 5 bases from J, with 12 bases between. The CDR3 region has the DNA TGTGCCAGCAGTGACGCAGGGGAATATGGCTACACCTTC. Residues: CASSDAGEYGYTF.

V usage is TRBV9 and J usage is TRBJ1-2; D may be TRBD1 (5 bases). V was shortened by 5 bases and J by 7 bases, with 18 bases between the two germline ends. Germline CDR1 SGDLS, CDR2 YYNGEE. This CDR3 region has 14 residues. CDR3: CASSGSLRVGGYTF. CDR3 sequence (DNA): TGTGCCAGCAGTGGCTCACTCAGGGTTGGTGGCTACACCTTC. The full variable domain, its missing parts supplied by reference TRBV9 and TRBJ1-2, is DSGVTQTPKHLITATGQRVTLRCSPRSGDLSVYWYQQSLDQGLQFLIQYYNGEERAKGNILERFSAQQFPDLHSELNLSSLELGDSALYFCASSGSLRVGGYTFGSGTRLTVV.

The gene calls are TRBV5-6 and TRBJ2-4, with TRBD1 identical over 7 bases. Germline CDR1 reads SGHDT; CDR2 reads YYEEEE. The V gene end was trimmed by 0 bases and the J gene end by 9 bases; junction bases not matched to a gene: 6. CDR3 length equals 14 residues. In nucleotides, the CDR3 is TGTGCCAGCAGCTTGGAAGGGGGCGCATCCATTCAGTACTTC. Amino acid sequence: CASSLEGGASIQYF.

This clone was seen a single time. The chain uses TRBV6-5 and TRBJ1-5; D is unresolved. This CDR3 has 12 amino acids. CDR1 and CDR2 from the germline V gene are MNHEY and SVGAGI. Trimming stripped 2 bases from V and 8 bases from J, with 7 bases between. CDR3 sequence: CASSYLPEPQHF. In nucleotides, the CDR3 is TGTGCCAGCAGTTACCTTCCGGAGCCCCAGCATTTT.